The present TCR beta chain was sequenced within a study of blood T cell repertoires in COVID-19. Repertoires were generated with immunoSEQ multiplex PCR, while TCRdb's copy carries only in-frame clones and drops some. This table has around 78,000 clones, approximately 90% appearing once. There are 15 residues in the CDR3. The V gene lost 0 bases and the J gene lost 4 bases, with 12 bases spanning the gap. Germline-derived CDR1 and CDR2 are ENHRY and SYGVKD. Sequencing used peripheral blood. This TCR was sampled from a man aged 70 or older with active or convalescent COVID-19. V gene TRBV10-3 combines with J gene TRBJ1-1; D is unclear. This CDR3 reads CAISESRGEGTEAFF. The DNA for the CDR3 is TGTGCCATCAGTGAGTCGCGGGGTGAGGGCACTGAAGCTTTCTTT.